The clone carrying this TCR beta chain was observed at least ten times. It was RNA transcripts that yielded the amplified TCR beta CDR3 regions. The primer set for the first-round RT-PCR of the TCR CDR3 was HTBI. TCRdb independently ran MiXCR on the multiplex PCR reads; one entry per CDR3 protein. Of around 300,000 distinct CDR3 sequences in the sample, roughly an eighth are singletons; the top ten hold 30% to 35%. Clinicians diagnosed patients from clinical symptoms, serum thyroxine and TRAb, thyroid ultrasound and orbital computed tomography. Trimming left V 4 bases short and J 2 bases short, with 12 bases between. The CDR3 has 15 residues. Germline CDR1 SNHLY, CDR2 FYNNEI. The sample originates from a study of T cells in Graves' hyperthyroidism and ophthalmopathy.

Source material: blood. The receptor was isolated from a woman aged 40 to 49 with Graves' ophthalmopathy. The chain uses TRBV2 and TRBJ1-5, with a possible D match to TRBD1 (5 bases). CDR3 amino acids: CASSVSQDRNQPQHF. CDR3 nucleotide sequence: TGTGCCAGCAGTGTATCACAGGATCGCAATCAGCCCCAGCATTTT.